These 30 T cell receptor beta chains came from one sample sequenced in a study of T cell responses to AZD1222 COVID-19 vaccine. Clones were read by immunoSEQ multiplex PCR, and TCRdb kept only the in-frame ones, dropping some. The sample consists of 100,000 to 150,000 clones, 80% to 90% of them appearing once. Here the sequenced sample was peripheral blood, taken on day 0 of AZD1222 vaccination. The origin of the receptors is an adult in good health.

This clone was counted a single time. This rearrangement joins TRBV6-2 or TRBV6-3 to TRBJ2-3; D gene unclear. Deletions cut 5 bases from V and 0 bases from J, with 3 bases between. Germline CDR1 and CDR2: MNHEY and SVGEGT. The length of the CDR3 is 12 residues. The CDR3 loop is CASSHSTDTQYF. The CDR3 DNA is TGTGCCAGCAGTCACAGCACAGATACGCAGTATTTT.

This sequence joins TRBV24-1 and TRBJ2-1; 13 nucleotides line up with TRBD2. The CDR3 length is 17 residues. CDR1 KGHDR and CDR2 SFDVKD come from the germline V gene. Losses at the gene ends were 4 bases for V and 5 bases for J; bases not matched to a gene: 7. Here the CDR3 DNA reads TGTGCCACCAGTGAGGCAGGGACTAGCGGGAAAGACAATGAGCAGTTCTTC. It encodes CATSEAGTSGKDNEQFF.

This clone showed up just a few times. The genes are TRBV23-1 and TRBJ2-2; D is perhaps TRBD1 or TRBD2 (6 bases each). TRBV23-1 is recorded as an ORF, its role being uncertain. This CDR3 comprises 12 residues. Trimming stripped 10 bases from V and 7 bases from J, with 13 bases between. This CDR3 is CATRRGVGELFF. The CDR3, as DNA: TGCGCCACACGGAGGGGGGTCGGGGAGCTGTTTTTT.

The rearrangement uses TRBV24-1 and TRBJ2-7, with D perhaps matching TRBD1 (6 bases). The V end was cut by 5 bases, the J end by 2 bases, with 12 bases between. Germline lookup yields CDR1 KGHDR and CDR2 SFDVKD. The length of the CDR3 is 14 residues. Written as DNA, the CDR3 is TGTGCCACCAGTGCCGGAGAGGGGGCCTACGAGCAGTACTTC. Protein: CATSAGEGAYEQYF.

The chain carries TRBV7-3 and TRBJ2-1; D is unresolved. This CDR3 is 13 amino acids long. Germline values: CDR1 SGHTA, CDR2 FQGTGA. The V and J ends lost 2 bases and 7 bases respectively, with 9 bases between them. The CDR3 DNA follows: TGTGCCAGCAGCTTACGGAAGGAGAATGAGCAGTTCTTC. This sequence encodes CASSLRKENEQFF. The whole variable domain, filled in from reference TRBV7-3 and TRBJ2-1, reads GAGVSQTPSNKVTEKGKYVELRCDPISGHTALYWYRQSLGQGPEFLIYFQGTGAADDSGLPNDRFFAVRPEGSVSTLKIQRTERGDSAVYLCASSLRKENEQFFGPGTRLTVL.

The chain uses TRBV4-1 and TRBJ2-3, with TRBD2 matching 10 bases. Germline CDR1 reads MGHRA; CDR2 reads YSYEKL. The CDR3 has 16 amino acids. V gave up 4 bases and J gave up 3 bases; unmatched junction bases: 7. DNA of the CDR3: TGCGCCAGCAGCCCGGGTAGCGGGAGGTTAACAGATACGCAGTATTTT. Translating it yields CASSPGSGRLTDTQYF.

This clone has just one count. The CDR3 reads CASSQDGTSGNSPLHF. The CDR3 DNA is TGCGCCAGCAGCCAAGATGGAACAAGCGGTAATTCACCCCTCCACTTT. This chain uses TRBV4-3 with TRBJ1-6, with D unclear. CDR3 length: 16 amino acids. CDR1 and CDR2 from the germline V gene are LGHNA and YSLEER. The ends were cut back, 0 bases at V and 6 bases at J, with 12 bases in the middle.

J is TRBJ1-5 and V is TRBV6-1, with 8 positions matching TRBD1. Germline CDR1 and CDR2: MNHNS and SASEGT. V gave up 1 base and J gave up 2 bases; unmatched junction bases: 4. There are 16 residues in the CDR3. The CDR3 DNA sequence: TGTGCCAGCAGTGAAGGACAGGGGTTGGGCAATCAGCCCCAGCATTTT. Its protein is CASSEGQGLGNQPQHF.

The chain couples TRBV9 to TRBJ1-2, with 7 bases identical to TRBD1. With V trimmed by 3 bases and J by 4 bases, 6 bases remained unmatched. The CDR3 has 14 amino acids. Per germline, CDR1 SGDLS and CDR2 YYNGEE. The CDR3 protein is CASSAQQGSYGYTF. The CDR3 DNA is TGTGCCAGCAGCGCCCAACAGGGGAGCTATGGCTACACCTTC.

The CDR3 region is CASSVEAVNTIYF. In DNA, the CDR3 is TGTGCCAGCAGCGTAGAAGCAGTCAACACCATATATTTT. The J gene is TRBJ1-3, the V gene TRBV9; D ambiguous. Trimming shortened V by 0 bases and J by 7 bases, and 8 bases separated the two germline ends. From germline, CDR1 is SGDLS and CDR2 YYNGEE. The length of the CDR3 is 13 residues. The full variable domain, completed using reference TRBV9 and TRBJ1-3, is DSGVTQTPKHLITATGQRVTLRCSPRSGDLSVYWYQQSLDQGLQFLIQYYNGEERAKGNILERFSAQQFPDLHSELNLSSLELGDSALYFCASSVEAVNTIYFGEGSWLTVV.

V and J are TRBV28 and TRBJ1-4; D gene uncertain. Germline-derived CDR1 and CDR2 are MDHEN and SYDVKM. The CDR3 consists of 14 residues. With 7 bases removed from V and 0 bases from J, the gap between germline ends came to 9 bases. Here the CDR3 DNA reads TGTGCCAGCACCCGCGGAGCAACTAATGAAAAACTGTTTTTT. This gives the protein CASTRGATNEKLFF.

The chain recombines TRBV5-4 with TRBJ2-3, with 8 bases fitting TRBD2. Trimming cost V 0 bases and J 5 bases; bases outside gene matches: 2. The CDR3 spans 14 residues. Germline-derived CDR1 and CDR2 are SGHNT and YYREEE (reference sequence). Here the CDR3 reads CASSLGLAGDTQYF. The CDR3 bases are TGTGCCAGCAGCTTGGGGCTAGCGGGAGATACGCAGTATTTT.

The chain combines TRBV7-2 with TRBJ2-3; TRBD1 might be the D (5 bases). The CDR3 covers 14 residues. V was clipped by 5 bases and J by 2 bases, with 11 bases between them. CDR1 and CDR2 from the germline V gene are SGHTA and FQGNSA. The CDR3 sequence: CASSPDRHTDTQYF. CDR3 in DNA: TGTGCCAGCAGCCCCGACAGACACACAGATACGCAGTATTTT.

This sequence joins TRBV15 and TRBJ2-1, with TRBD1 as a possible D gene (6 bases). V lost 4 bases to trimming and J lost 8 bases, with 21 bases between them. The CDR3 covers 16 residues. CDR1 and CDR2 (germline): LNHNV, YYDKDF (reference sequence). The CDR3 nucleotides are TGTGCCACCAGCATTGCTGGGACACACCTCAACGATGAGCAGTTCTTC. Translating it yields CATSIAGTHLNDEQFF.

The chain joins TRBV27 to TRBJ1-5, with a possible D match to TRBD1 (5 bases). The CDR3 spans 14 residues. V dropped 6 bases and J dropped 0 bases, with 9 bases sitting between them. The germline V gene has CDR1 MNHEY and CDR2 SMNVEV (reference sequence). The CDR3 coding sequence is TGTGCCAGCAGCCGGGGCTATAGCAATCAGCCCCAGCATTTT. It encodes CASSRGYSNQPQHF.

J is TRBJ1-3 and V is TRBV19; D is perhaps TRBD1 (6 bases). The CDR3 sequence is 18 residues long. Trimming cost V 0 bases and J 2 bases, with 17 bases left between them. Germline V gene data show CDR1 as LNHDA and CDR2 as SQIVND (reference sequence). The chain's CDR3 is CASSIDRGRNLAGNTIYF. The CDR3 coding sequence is TGTGCCAGTAGTATAGATCGGGGGCGGAATCTGGCTGGAAACACCATATATTTT.

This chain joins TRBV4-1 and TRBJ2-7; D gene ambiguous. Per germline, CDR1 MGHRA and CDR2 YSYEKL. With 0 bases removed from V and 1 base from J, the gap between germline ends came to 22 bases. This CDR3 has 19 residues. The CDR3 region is CASSQDNIRMAGDSYEQYF. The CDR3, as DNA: TGCGCCAGCAGCCAAGATAATATTCGTATGGCAGGAGATTCCTACGAGCAGTACTTC.

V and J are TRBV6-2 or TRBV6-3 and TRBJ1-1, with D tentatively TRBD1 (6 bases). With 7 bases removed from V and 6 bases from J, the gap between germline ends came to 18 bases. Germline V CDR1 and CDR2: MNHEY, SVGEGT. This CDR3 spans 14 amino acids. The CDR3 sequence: CASNPNVGGSEAFF. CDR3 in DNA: TGTGCCAGCAACCCGAACGTGGGGGGCTCTGAAGCTTTCTTT.

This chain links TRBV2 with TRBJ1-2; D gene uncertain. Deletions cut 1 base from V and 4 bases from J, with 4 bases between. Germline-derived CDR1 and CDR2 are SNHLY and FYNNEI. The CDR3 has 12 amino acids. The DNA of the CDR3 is TGTGCCAGCAGTGAAGGGAGCTATGGCTACACCTTC. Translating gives CASSEGSYGYTF.

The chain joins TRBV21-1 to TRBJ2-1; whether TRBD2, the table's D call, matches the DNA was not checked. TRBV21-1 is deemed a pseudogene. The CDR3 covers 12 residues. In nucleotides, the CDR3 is TGTGCCAGCAGCCCTAGCCACAATGAGCAGTTCTTC. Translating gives CASSPSHNEQFF.

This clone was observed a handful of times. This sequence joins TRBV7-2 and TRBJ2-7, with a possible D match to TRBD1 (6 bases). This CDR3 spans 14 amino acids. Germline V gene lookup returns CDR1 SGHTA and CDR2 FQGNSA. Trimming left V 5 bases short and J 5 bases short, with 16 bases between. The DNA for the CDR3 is TGTGCCAGCAGCCCCAGGGGCCCCCAAAACGAGCAGTACTTC. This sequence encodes CASSPRGPQNEQYF. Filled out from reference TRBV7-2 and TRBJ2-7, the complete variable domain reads GAGVSQSPSNKVTEKGKDVELRCDPISGHTALYWYRQSLGQGLEFLIYFQGNSAPDKSGLPSDRFSAERTGGSVSTLTIQRTQQEDSAVYLCASSPRGPQNEQYFGPGTRLTVT.

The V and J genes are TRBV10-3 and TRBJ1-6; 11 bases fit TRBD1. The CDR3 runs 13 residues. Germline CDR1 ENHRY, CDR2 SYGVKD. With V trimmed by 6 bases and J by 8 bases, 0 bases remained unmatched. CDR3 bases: TGTGCCATCAGGGGACAGGGGGATTCACCCCTCCACTTT. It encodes CAIRGQGDSPLHF.

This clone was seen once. The CDR3 loop is CASSESGENEQFF. DNA for the CDR3: TGTGCCAGCAGTGAATCTGGGGAGAATGAGCAGTTCTTC. The chain joins TRBV25-1 to TRBJ2-1; D might be TRBD2 (5 bases). Germline V gene data show CDR1 as MGHDK and CDR2 as SYGVNS. V was trimmed by 1 base and J by 7 bases, leaving 8 bases between them. This CDR3 is 13 amino acids long.

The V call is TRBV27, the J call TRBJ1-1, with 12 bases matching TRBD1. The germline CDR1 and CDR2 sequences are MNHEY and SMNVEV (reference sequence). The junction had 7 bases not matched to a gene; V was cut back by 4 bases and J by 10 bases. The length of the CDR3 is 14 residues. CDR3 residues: CASSSWGQGAVAFF. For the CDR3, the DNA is TGTGCCAGCAGTTCTTGGGGACAGGGGGCTGTAGCTTTCTTT.

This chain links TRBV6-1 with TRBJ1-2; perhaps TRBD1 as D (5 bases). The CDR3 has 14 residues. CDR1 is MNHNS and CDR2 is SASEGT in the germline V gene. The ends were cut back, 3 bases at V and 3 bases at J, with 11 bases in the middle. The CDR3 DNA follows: TGTGCCAGCAGTGACGAAGACAGATACTATGGCTACACCTTC. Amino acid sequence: CASSDEDRYYGYTF.

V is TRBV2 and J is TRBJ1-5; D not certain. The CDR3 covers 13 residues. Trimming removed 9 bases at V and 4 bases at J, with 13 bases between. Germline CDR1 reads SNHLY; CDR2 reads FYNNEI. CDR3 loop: CARGPEANQPQHF. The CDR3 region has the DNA TGTGCCAGGGGTCCGGAAGCTAATCAGCCCCAGCATTTT. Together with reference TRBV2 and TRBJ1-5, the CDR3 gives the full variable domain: EPEVTQTPSHQVTQMGQEVILRCVPISNHLYFYWYRQILGQKVEFLVSFYNNEISEKSEIFDDQFSVERPDGSNFTLKIRSTKLEDSAMYFCARGPEANQPQHFGDGTRLSIL.

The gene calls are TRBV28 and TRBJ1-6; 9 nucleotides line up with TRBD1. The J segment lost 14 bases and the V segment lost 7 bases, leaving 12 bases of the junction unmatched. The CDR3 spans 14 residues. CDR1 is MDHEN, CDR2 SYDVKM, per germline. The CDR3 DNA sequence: TGTGCCAGCACCCGTCCGGGACAGGGATCAGCCCTCCACTTT. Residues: CASTRPGQGSALHF.

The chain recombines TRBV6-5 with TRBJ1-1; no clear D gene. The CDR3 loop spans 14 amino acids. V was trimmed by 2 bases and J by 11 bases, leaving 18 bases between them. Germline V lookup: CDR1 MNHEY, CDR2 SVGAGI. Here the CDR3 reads CASSYAPQGPEAFF. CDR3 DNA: TGTGCCAGCAGTTACGCTCCTCAAGGTCCCGAGGCTTTCTTT.

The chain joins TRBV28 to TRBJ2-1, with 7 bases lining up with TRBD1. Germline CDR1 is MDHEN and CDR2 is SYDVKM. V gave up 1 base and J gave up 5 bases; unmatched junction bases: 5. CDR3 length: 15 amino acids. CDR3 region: CASSLSGQINNEQFF. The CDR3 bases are TGTGCCAGCAGTTTATCGGGACAGATCAACAATGAGCAGTTCTTC.

The DNA for the CDR3 is TGCGCCAGCAGCCAAGGGGGAGCGGGGACCTACACCGGGGAGCTGTTTTTT. It is translated as CASSQGGAGTYTGELFF. The genes are TRBV4-1 and TRBJ2-2; 7 bases align to TRBD2. V lost 1 base and J lost 3; bases outside the gene matches: 8. CDR3 length: 17 amino acids. Germline CDR1 and CDR2: MGHRA and YSYEKL.